This T cell receptor beta chain is from a study of blood T cells in healthy people across ages (dated by TCRdb to between 2015 and 2017). Background on the whole study: In model experiments, roughly one uniquely barcoded TCR beta cDNA molecule per two T cells was captured by template switching. The study measured age-related changes in TCR beta repertoire diversity using deep sequencing normalized with unique cDNA molecular identifiers. Four age groups were formed from the donors: young (average around 15 years), middle-aged (less than 40), aged (roughly 59) and long-lived (about 80). Two additional independent replicas of 1 million unique cDNA reads from the same blood draw were analyzed for two donors (one aged 18 to 29 and one aged 80 or older). Results the study describes overall, beyond this receptor: Bulk unsorted PBMC profiling prevented conclusive comparison of naive and antigen-experienced compartments. Compared with the aged group, more naive CD4+ T cells, fewer expanded clones and increased TCR diversity were shown by the long-lived group, suggesting age selection. Because donor CMV infection status was unknown, age-related changes in expanded clonotypes were potentially confounded. As age increased, observed TCR beta diversity per million T cells dropped in a roughly linear way, and a significant reduction was already evident by age roughly 36. Estimates of total diversity from one million sequenced T cells were regarded as lower bounds and underestimates. Observed TCR beta diversity correlated strongly with the percentage of naive T cells measured by flow cytometry.

The CDR1 and CDR2 encoded by the germline V gene (reference sequence) are LNHDA and SQIVND. The CDR3 contains 18 residues, cysteine and phenylalanine counted. Of the read, only the CDR3 DNA is kept; its 54 bases are in frame from base 1. Germline trimming amounts to 10 bases on V and 3 bases on J, with 18 as the count of junction bases outside the gene matches. Library construction relied on 5' RACE. Instrument on record: Illumina HiSeq 2500. The second PCR ran for roughly 7 to 12 cycles and used a J-beta primer mix along with a sample-barcoded 5' primer. A template-switch 5' adaptor carrying 12 random nucleotides introduced a unique molecular identifier onto each TCR beta cDNA molecule. Each sample yielded at least 3 million CDR3-containing paired-end reads. First-strand cDNA was synthesized from all RNA with the Mint cDNA synthesis kit, primed by a TRBC-specific oligonucleotide. Following uracil-DNA glycosylase treatment, all cDNA underwent a first 18-cycle PCR with the universal primers M1SS and BC2_uni_R. The paper's processing steps were these. Normalization of each sample was performed by random selection of 1 million high-quality reads, each carrying a distinct molecular identifier. Instead of being binned into consensus sequences, reads with shared molecular identifiers were discarded. MiTCR, set to a Q25 quality threshold and the strictest error-elimination algorithm, was used for CDR3 identification, clonotype clustering and error correction. A nonparametric unseen species model using Euler transformation provided a lower-bound estimate of total TCR beta diversity. TCRdb passed the public sequencing reads through fastp at Q25 and MiXCR, retaining productive beta sequences. One record per CDR3 amino acid sequence lists the most common genes and DNA. These V and J calls originate from TCRdb's pipeline instead of the authors' own analysis. In this sample the table shows about 760,000 distinct CDR3 sequences, about 25% of which occur a single time. The top ten constitute 9% to 9.5% of the sample.

Worth noting for this clonotype: The antigen this receptor binds is unknown. Base qualities are not provided; no much larger clone lies one nucleotide away.

Donors were 39 systemically healthy Caucasian individuals from Russia aged roughly 6 to 90 years. Approximately 10 milliliters of peripheral blood were collected from each donor into EDTA-treated Vacutainer tubes. Ficoll-Paque density-gradient centrifugation was used to isolate PBMCs, with at least 7 million obtained per sample. Trizol reagent was used to extract total RNA from the PBMCs, yielding at least 5.5 micrograms per sample. Naive CD45RAhigh/CD27high T cell percentages were measured by flow cytometry on a PBMC aliquot from every donor. This sample also belongs to another study, concerning T cells of mothers and their children. According to the second study: Nine systemically healthy Caucasian individuals served as donors, namely three mothers together with their six children. cDNA synthesis consumed the entire amount of extracted RNA, loaded at approximately 1.5 ug RNA in each 15 ul reaction. In the second PCR, sample barcodes and 2-4 random nucleotides were introduced via the M1S primer. More than 8.5 million TCR beta CDR3 reads were obtained from each mother, and about 3 million reads were obtained from each child. Thymic selection shapes the output of TCR recombination in a similar way in related and unrelated pairs, and inherited differences have a minor effect. Normalized repertoire overlap was always slightly but never significantly higher in related than unrelated mother-child pairs. No persistent microchimeric T cell clones were found, with a detection sensitivity of approximately 100 clones per million clonotypes. The study used deep NGS to compare TCR beta repertoires of mothers and children, seeking features distinguishing related mother-child pairs from unrelated individuals. The mean age was roughly 40 +/- 4 years for the mothers and roughly 10 +/- 4 years for the children. After adapter ligation with NEBNext reagents, the libraries were sequenced on Illumina HiSeq 2000 with 100+100 nt paired-end reads. To prevent cross-contamination, the mother and child libraries were prepared one month apart and sequenced in separate runs. Each donor had between about 500,000 and 2,100,000 distinct TCR beta clonotypes identified. Naive TCR beta clonotypes were estimated from low-frequency clonotypes matched to each donor's FACS-determined naive share, without sorting.

The clonotype was recovered from a boy between 5 and 17 years old in good health. The chain joins TRBV19 to TRBJ2-2, with 9 bases in between that match TRBD2. The sample was blood. The CDR3 protein is CATPAIGLAGKYTGELFF. In nucleotide form, the sequence is TGTGCCACCCCGGCAATAGGGCTAGCGGGAAAGTACACCGGGGAGCTGTTTTTT. Here the CDR3 is joined to the reference TRBV19 and TRBJ2-2 genes, and the full variable domain is: DGGITQSPKYLFRKEGQNVTLSCEQNLNHDAMYWYRQDPGQGLRLIYYSQIVNDFQKGDIAEGYSVSREKKESFPLTVTSAQKNPTAFYLCATPAIGLAGKYTGELFFGEGSRLTVL.